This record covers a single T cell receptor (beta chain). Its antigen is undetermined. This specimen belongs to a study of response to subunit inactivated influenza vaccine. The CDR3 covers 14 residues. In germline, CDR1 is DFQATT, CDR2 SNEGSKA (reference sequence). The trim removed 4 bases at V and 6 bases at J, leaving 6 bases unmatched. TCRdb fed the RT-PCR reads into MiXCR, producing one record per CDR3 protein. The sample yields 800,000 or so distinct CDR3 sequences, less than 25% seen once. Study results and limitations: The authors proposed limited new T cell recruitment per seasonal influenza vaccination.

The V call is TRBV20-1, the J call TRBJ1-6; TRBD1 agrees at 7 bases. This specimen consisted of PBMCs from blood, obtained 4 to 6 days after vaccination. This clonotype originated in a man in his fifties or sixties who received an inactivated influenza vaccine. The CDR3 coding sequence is TGCAGTGCTACAACAGGGGTTGGTAATTCACCCCTCCACTTT. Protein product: CSATTGVGNSPLHF.